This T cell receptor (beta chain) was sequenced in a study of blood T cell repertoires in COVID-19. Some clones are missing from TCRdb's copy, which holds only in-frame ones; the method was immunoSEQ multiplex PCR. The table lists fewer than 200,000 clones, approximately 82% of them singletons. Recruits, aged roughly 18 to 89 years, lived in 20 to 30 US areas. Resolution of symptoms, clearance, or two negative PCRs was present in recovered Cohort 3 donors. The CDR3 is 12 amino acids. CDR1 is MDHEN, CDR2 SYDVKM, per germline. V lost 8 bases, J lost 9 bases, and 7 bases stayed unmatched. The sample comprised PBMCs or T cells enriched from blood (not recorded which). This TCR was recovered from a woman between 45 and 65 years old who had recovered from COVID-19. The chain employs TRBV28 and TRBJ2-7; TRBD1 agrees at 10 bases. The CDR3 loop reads CASATGGSGQYV. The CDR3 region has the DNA TGTGCCAGCGCGACAGGGGGCTCGGGGCAGTACGTC.